Below are 24 T cell receptor beta chains sequenced from a single sample in a study of regulatory dendritic cells for organ transplantation. These receptors are not linked to any known antigen. CFSE-labeled sorted T cells met regulatory or mature dendritic cells for about five days. The table came from immunoSEQ multiplex PCR; TCRdb's copy has only in-frame clones and leaves some out. The sample comprises about 12,000 clones, just under 90% of which are singletons, and under 0.45% rests with the top ten. The sequenced material came from naive CD8+ T cells from blood cultured with dendritic cells. Stated subset: CD45RA+ naive T cells. Receptor source: a human donor in good health.

The V and J genes are TRBV7-8 and TRBJ1-2; tentative D call: TRBD1 (6 bases). Germline values: CDR1 SGHVS, CDR2 FQNEAQ. Trimming pared 5 bases from V and 4 bases from J, leaving 20 bases between. The CDR3 extends over 16 amino acids. CDR3: CASSDQRSGVGYGYTF. The CDR3, as DNA: TGTGCCAGCAGCGACCAACGATCAGGGGTAGGCTATGGCTACACCTTC.

V gene TRBV7-3 combines with J gene TRBJ2-3, with TRBD2 identical over 9 bases. Per germline, CDR1 SGHTA and CDR2 FQGTGA. There are 14 residues in the CDR3. With V trimmed by 2 bases and J by 3 bases, 0 bases remained unmatched. CDR3 sequence: CASSLAGGTDTQYF. The CDR3 coding sequence is TGTGCCAGCAGCTTAGCGGGAGGGACAGATACGCAGTATTTT.

The chain recombines TRBV13 with TRBJ1-1; the match to TRBD1 covers 11 bases. Germline-derived CDR1 and CDR2 are PRHDT and FYEKMQ (reference sequence). Trimming cost V 5 bases and J 5 bases; bases outside gene matches: 7. CDR3 length: 15 residues. The CDR3 reads CASSPGTGGGTEAFF. The CDR3 nucleotides read TGTGCCAGCAGCCCGGGGACAGGGGGGGGAACTGAAGCTTTCTTT. Full variable domain (remainder filled in from reference TRBV13 and TRBJ1-1): AAGVIQSPRHLIKEKRETATLKCYPIPRHDTVYWYQQGPGQDPQFLISFYEKMQSDKGSIPDRFSAQQFSDYHSELNMSSLELGDSALYFCASSPGTGGGTEAFFGQGTRLTVV.

The sample holds one count of this clone. The gene calls are TRBV27 and TRBJ2-3; a weak D match, TRBD2 (5 bases). The CDR3 extends over 14 amino acids. The V end was cut by 4 bases, the J end by 0 bases, with 8 bases between. In germline, CDR1 is MNHEY, CDR2 SMNVEV (reference sequence). CDR3 DNA sequence: TGTGCCAGCAGTTCGGGGATTAGCACAGATACGCAGTATTTT. As protein: CASSSGISTDTQYF.

The DNA for the CDR3 is TGTGCCAGCAGCTCGCGTAAAGGATACACCTTC. Translation: CASSSRKGYTF. The chain has TRBV7-8 and TRBJ1-2; D uncertain. V was clipped by 4 bases and J by 11 bases, with 11 bases between them. Germline V gene lookup returns CDR1 SGHVS and CDR2 FQNEAQ. The CDR3 has 11 residues.

This chain links TRBV14 with TRBJ2-4, with D tentatively TRBD1 or TRBD2 (7 bases each). The CDR3 runs 16 residues. V was trimmed by 5 bases and J by 6 bases, leaving 20 bases between them. The germline V gene has CDR1 SGHDN and CDR2 FVKESK. CDR3 in amino acids: CASSKGGDSYRNIQYF. The CDR3, as DNA: TGTGCCAGCAGCAAAGGGGGGGACAGCTACCGAAACATTCAGTACTTC.

This chain links TRBV28 with TRBJ2-1; D is possibly TRBD2 (6 bases). The CDR3 is 16 amino acids. Trimming removed 1 base from V and 0 bases from J, with 10 bases in between. Germline CDR1 reads MDHEN; CDR2 reads SYDVKM. The CDR3 reads CASSLYAGSSYNEQFF. In DNA, the CDR3 is TGTGCCAGCAGTTTATACGCGGGGAGCTCCTACAATGAGCAGTTCTTC.

V usage is TRBV4-1 and J usage is TRBJ2-7; D remains unclear. Germline V gives CDR1 MGHRA, CDR2 YSYEKL. Trimming pared 1 base from V and 2 bases from J, leaving 6 bases between. The CDR3 has 13 amino acids. CDR3 in amino acids: CASSQGAPYEQYF. The DNA of the CDR3 is TGCGCCAGCAGCCAAGGGGCCCCCTACGAGCAGTACTTC.

The rearrangement uses TRBV28 and TRBJ2-7; TRBD2 aligns across 11 bases. Trimming took 5 bases from V and 2 from J; bases not matched to a gene: 2. CDR1 is MDHEN and CDR2 is SYDVKM in the germline V gene. CDR3 length: 14 amino acids. The CDR3 protein is CASSRLAGPYEQYF. The CDR3 nucleotides read TGTGCCAGCAGTCGACTAGCGGGACCCTACGAGCAGTACTTC.

The rearrangement joins TRBV4-1 to TRBJ2-4, with D tentatively TRBD1 (5 bases). Per germline, CDR1 MGHRA and CDR2 YSYEKL. The CDR3 has 15 amino acids. Deletions cut 1 base from V and 8 bases from J, with 15 bases between. The CDR3 sequence is CASSQVPARVDIQYF. Written as DNA, the CDR3 is TGCGCCAGCAGCCAAGTGCCGGCCAGGGTAGACATTCAGTACTTC.

This chain joins TRBV9 and TRBJ2-2; D is perhaps TRBD1 (5 bases). Germline-derived CDR1 and CDR2 are SGDLS and YYNGEE. The CDR3 is 14 amino acids. Deletions cut 2 bases from V and 1 base from J, with 6 bases between. CDR3 protein: CASSVTGNTGELFF. CDR3 DNA: TGTGCCAGCAGCGTCACAGGGAACACCGGGGAGCTGTTTTTT.

This chain uses TRBV6-1 with TRBJ2-7; TRBD1 agrees at 7 bases. CDR3 size: 12 residues. The trim removed 3 bases at V and 6 bases at J, leaving 2 bases unmatched. CDR1 MNHNS and CDR2 SASEGT come from the germline V gene. CDR3 bases: TGTGCCAGCAGTGACGACAGGGTCGAGCAGTACTTC. Its translation is CASSDDRVEQYF.

The chain has TRBV6-6 and TRBJ2-7; 9 positions match TRBD2. Per the germline V gene, CDR1 is MNHNY and CDR2 is SVGAGI (reference sequence). This CDR3 comprises 16 residues. Germline trimming cut 2 bases from V and 3 bases from J; bases unmatched to any gene: 8. The CDR3, as DNA: TGTGCCAGCAGTTACCGTACCGGGACTAGCAGCTACGAGCAGTACTTC. It encodes CASSYRTGTSSYEQYF.

This clone was seen just once. J is TRBJ2-7 and V is TRBV27; 8 positions match TRBD1. Germline trimming cut 6 bases from V and 4 bases from J; bases unmatched to any gene: 11. The CDR3 is 15 amino acids. The germline CDR1 and CDR2 sequences are MNHEY and SMNVEV (reference sequence). The CDR3 here is CASRYDRGSTYEQYF. The CDR3 bases are TGTGCCAGCAGATACGACAGGGGATCGACTTACGAGCAGTACTTC.

The gene calls are TRBV10-2 and TRBJ1-1; D uncertain. CDR3 length: 13 residues. With 1 base removed from V and 4 bases from J, the gap between germline ends came to 7 bases. Germline V lookup: CDR1 WSHSY, CDR2 SAAADI. The chain's CDR3 is CASSELAGTEAFF. The CDR3 coding sequence is TGCGCCAGCAGTGAGTTGGCAGGCACTGAAGCTTTCTTT.

This sequence joins TRBV28 and TRBJ1-5; 9 positions agree with TRBD1. The junction had 9 bases not matched to a gene; V was cut back by 4 bases and J by 5 bases. The CDR3 is 16 amino acids. Per germline, CDR1 MDHEN and CDR2 SYDVKM. For the CDR3, the DNA is TGTGCCAGCAGTTCCGACAGGGGGGCCGTGCATCAGCCCCAGCATTTT. It translates to CASSSDRGAVHQPQHF.

The chain joins TRBV27 to TRBJ2-7, with D maybe TRBD2 (5 bases). CDR3 length: 15 residues. V was shortened by 0 bases and J by 4 bases, with 13 bases between the two germline ends. Looked up from germline, CDR1 is MNHEY and CDR2 is SMNVEV (reference sequence). The CDR3 DNA reads as TGTGCCAGCAGTTTATCGGCGGACCCGGGATACGAGCAGTACTTC. Translated, it gives CASSLSADPGYEQYF.

The genes are TRBV27 and TRBJ1-4, with D perhaps matching TRBD1 (5 bases). Trimming removed 7 bases from V and 4 bases from J, with 25 bases in between. The CDR3 has 18 residues. Germline V gene lookup returns CDR1 MNHEY and CDR2 SMNVEV (reference sequence). In DNA form, the CDR3 reads TGTGCCAGCACTAGTCTCTCCACGGGGGGGATCTTTAATGAAAAACTGTTTTTT. It is translated as CASTSLSTGGIFNEKLFF.

This chain links TRBV9 with TRBJ2-1, with TRBD2 identical over 9 bases. Trimming cost V 2 bases and J 3 bases; bases outside gene matches: 9. Germline lookup yields CDR1 SGDLS and CDR2 YYNGEE. The CDR3 is 17 amino acids. The CDR3 region is CASSVGTSTPRYNEQFF. The CDR3 DNA reads TGTGCCAGCAGCGTTGGGACTAGCACCCCTCGCTACAATGAGCAGTTCTTC.

The chain recombines TRBV27 with TRBJ2-1; the D is unclear. In germline, CDR1 is MNHEY, CDR2 SMNVEV (reference sequence). With 3 bases removed from V and 10 bases from J, the gap between germline ends came to 10 bases. CDR3 length: 12 amino acids. The CDR3 sequence is CASSFPMREQFF. The CDR3 DNA reads as TGTGCCAGCAGTTTCCCTATGCGGGAGCAGTTCTTC.

This clone was seen a single time. V usage is TRBV7-8 and J usage is TRBJ2-4; D is unclear. The CDR3 is made up of 16 amino acids. In germline, CDR1 is SGHVS, CDR2 FQNEAQ. The germline V and J ends were trimmed by 2 bases and 8 bases, with 19 bases remaining between them. This CDR3 reads CASSLNSPGNRDIQYF. CDR3 DNA: TGTGCCAGCAGCTTAAACTCTCCAGGAAACCGGGACATTCAGTACTTC.

The chain recombines TRBV13 with TRBJ1-6, with TRBD1 as a possible D gene (5 bases). The CDR3 length is 14 residues. Trimming removed 2 bases at V and 9 bases at J, with 11 bases between. CDR1 and CDR2 from the germline V gene are PRHDT and FYEKMQ (reference sequence). CDR3 in DNA: TGTGCCAGCAGCTTATCAGGGTCTTCTTCACCCCTCCACTTT. Translated: CASSLSGSSSPLHF.

The CDR3 nucleotides read TGTGCCAGTAGTATCGGGGGGCGATACACCGGGGAGCTGTTTTTT. This gives the protein CASSIGGRYTGELFF. This chain uses TRBV19 with TRBJ2-2; a possible D gene is TRBD2 (7 bases). With 3 bases removed from V and 3 bases from J, the gap between germline ends came to 11 bases. The CDR3 consists of 15 residues. Germline values: CDR1 LNHDA, CDR2 SQIVND (reference sequence).

The chain combines TRBV7-9 with TRBJ1-5; no reliable D call. The CDR3 has 12 residues. Between the trimmed V and J ends, which lost 5 bases and 6 bases, there was a span of 8 bases. Germline V gene data show CDR1 as SEHNR and CDR2 as FQNEAQ (reference sequence). The CDR3 coding sequence is TGTGCCAGCAGCCCCGCGGGTCAGCCCCAGCATTTT. It is translated as CASSPAGQPQHF.